This TCR beta chain was recorded in a study of blood T cell repertoires in COVID-19. Under the authors' procedure: Nucleated cell counts were estimated from reference gene primer amplification. Here immunoSEQ multiplex PCR was the method, and the copy in TCRdb shows in-frame clones only, minus some. The V and J calls and clone size are taken from that table; D and trimming were inferred from the DNA. In the table there are over 80,000 clones, around nine tenths of which are singletons. Germline V gene data show CDR1 as SGHKS and CDR2 as YYEKEE (reference sequence). The CDR3 has 11 amino acids. V lost 4 bases to trimming and J lost 8 bases, with 9 bases between them.

The source of this sequence is a man aged 45 to 65 with acute or convalescent COVID-19. The chain uses TRBV5-5 and TRBJ1-2; D is possibly TRBD1 (6 bases). Sequenced sample: peripheral blood. The CDR3 region has the DNA TGTGCCAGCAGCGACAGGACGGGCTACACCTTC. Translating gives CASSDRTGYTF. The full variable domain, its missing parts supplied by reference TRBV5-5 and TRBJ1-2, is DAGVTQSPTHLIKTRGQQVTLRCSPISGHKSVSWYQQVLGQGPQFIFQYYEKEERGRGNFPDRFSARQFPNYSSELNVNALLLGDSALYLCASSDRTGYTFGSGTRLTVV.